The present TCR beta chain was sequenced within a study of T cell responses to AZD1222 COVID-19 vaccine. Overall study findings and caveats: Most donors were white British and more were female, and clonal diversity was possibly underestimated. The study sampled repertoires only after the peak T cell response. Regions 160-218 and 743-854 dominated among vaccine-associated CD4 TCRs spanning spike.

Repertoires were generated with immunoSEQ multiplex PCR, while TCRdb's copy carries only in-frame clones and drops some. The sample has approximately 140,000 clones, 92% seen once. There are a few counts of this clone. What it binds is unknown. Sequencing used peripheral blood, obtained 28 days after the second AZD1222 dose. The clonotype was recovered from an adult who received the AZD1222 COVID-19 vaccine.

CDR3: CASSQTGSYNYGYTF. The CDR3 DNA reads as TGTGCCAGCAGCCAGACAGGGTCGTACAACTATGGCTACACCTTC. The chain carries TRBV6-2 or TRBV6-3 and TRBJ1-2, with 7 nucleotides matching TRBD1. Germline V CDR1 and CDR2: MNHEY, SVGEGT. The V and J ends lost 6 bases and 2 bases, in that order; junction bases with no gene match: 9. The CDR3 runs to 15 residues.